This T cell receptor (beta chain) was captured by sequencing in a study of shared clonotypes between healthy human individuals. This table comes from immunoSEQ multiplex PCR, and its TCRdb copy is limited to in-frame clones, with some not included. The sample holds approximately 2.1 million clones, just over 90% seen once. The germline CDR1 and CDR2 sequences are MNHEY and SVGAGI. This CDR3 contains 15 residues. The V gene end was trimmed by 6 bases and the J gene end by 9 bases; junction bases not matched to a gene: 6. Whole-study results and caveats: Clonotypes which were not shared had lower generation probabilities than clonotypes that all four donors shared.

Comment on this clone: Its specificity is not known.

The sample was naive CD4+ T cells from PBMCs. Documented subset: CD45RA+ positively selected. The sequence came from a man between 18 and 35 years old in good health. Some clones in this sample may be carry-over from other donors' samples. This sequence joins TRBV6-5 and TRBJ2-1; 15 bases are shared with TRBD2. The CDR3 loop reads CASRGLAGGIGEQFF. DNA of the CDR3: TGTGCCAGCAGGGGACTAGCGGGAGGTATAGGTGAGCAGTTCTTC.